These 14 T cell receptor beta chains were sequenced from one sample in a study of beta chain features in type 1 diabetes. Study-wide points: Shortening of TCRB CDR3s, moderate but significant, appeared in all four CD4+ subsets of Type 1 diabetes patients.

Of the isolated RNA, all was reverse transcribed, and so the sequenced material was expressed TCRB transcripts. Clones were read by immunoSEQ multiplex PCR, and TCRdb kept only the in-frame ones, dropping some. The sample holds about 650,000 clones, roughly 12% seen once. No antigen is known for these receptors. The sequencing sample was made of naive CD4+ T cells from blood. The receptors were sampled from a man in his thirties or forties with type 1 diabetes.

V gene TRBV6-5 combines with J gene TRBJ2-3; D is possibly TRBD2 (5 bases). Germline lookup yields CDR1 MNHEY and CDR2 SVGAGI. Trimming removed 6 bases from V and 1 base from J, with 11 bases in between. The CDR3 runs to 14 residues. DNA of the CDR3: TGTGCCAGCAGCCCGAGGGTACGCACAGATACGCAGTATTTT. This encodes CASSPRVRTDTQYF.

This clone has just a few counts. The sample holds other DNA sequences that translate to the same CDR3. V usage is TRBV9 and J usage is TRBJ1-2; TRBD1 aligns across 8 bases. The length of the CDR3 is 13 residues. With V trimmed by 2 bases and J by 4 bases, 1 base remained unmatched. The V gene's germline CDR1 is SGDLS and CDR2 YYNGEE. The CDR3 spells CASSVGTGYGYTF. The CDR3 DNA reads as TGTGCCAGCAGCGTGGGGACAGGCTATGGCTACACCTTC.

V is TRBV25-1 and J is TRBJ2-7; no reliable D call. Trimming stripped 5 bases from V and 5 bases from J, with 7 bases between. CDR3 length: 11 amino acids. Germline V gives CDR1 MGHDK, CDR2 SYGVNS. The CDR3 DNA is TGTGCCAGCAGTCTAGTTAACGAGCAGTACTTC. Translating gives CASSLVNEQYF.

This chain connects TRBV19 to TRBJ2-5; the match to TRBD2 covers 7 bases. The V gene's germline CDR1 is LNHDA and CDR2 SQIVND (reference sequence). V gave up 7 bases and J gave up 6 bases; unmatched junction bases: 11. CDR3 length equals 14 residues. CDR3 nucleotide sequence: TGTGCCAGTAACCCGGCGGGGGAGGGGAAGACCCAGTACTTC. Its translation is CASNPAGEGKTQYF.

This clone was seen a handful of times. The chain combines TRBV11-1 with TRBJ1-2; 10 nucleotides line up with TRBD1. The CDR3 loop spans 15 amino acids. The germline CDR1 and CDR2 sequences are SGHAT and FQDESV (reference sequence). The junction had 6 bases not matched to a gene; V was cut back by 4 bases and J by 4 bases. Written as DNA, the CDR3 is TGTGCCAGCAGCTCCAGACAGGGGGCCGCCTATGGCTACACCTTC. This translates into CASSSRQGAAYGYTF.

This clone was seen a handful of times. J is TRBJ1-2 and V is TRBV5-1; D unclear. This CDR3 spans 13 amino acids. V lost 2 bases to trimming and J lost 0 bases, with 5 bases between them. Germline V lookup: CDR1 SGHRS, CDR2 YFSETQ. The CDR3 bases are TGCGCCAGCAGCTTAGGAACTAACTATGGCTACACCTTC. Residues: CASSLGTNYGYTF.

The CDR3 DNA is TGTGCCAGCAGCGGACAGATAGACAGGGGGCGTAACAATGAGCAGTTCTTC. Amino acids: CASSGQIDRGRNNEQFF. This chain links TRBV21-1 with TRBJ2-1; TRBD1 is taken as the D call from the table, unchecked against the DNA. TRBV21-1 is a pseudogene. The CDR3 contains 17 residues.

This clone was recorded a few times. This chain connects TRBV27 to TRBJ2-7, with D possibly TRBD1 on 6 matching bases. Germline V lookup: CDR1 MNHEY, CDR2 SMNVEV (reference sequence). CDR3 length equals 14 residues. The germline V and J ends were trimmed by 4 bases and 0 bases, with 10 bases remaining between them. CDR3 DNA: TGTGCCAGCAGTTCCCGGGACACCTCCTACGAGCAGTACTTC. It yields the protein CASSSRDTSYEQYF.

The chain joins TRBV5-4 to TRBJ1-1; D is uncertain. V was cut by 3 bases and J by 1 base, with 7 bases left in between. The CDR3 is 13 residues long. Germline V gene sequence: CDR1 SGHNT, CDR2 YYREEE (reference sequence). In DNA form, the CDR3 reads TGTGCCAGCAGCTCCCTGGAGAACACTGAAGCTTTCTTT. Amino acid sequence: CASSSLENTEAFF.

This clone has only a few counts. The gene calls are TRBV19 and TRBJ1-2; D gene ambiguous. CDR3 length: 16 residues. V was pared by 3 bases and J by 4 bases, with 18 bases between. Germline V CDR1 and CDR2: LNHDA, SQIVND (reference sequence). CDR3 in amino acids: CASSILDISRSYGYTF. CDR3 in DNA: TGTGCCAGTAGTATTCTAGACATATCCAGGTCCTATGGCTACACCTTC.

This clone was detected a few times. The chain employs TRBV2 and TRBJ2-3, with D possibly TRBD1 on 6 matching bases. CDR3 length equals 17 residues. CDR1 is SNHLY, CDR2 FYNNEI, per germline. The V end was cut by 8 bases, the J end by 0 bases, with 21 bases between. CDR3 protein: CASRSDSYVLSTDTQYF. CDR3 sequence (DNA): TGTGCCAGCCGATCGGACAGCTACGTTTTAAGCACAGATACGCAGTATTTT.

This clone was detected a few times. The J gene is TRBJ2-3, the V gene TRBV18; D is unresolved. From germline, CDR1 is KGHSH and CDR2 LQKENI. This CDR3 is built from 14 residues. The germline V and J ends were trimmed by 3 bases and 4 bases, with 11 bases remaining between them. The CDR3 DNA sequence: TGTGCCAGCTCACCTACGAGTAAGGCAGATACGCAGTATTTT. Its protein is CASSPTSKADTQYF.

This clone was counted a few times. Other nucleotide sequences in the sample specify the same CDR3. DNA for the CDR3: TGTGCCAGCAGCCTACTGGGGGGAGATACGCAGTATTTT. Translating gives CASSLLGGDTQYF. The genes are TRBV14 and TRBJ2-3; D is possibly TRBD2 (6 bases). The CDR3 length is 13 residues. The V and J ends lost 4 bases and 5 bases respectively, with 10 bases between them. Germline-derived CDR1 and CDR2 are SGHDN and FVKESK.

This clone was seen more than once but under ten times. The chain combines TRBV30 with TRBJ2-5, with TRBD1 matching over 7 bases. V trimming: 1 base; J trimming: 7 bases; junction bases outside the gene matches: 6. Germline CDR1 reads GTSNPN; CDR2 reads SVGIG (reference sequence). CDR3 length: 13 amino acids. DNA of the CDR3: TGTGCCTGGAGTGAACAGGGGTTTGGGACCCAGTACTTC. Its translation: CAWSEQGFGTQYF.